This TCR beta chain was captured in a study of cytomegalovirus exposure and HLA in healthy donors. The V end was cut by 8 bases, the J end by 7 bases, with 20 bases between. There are 13 residues in the CDR3. Germline V gives CDR1 SQVTM, CDR2 ANQGSEA. With 60 Vbeta and 13 Jbeta primers, the PCR was carried out. Only in-frame clones appear in the TCRdb table, and some are missing; sequencing was by immunoSEQ multiplex PCR. The sample consists of some 110,000 clones, around three quarters of them appearing once. Material: PBMCs. The genes are TRBV29-1 and TRBJ2-5; no clear D. This sequence was found in a middle-aged woman in good health and CMV-seropositive. The CDR3 sequence: CSFRDTTAGTQYF. The CDR3 DNA follows: TGCAGCTTCCGAGACACCACGGCTGGGACCCAGTACTTC.